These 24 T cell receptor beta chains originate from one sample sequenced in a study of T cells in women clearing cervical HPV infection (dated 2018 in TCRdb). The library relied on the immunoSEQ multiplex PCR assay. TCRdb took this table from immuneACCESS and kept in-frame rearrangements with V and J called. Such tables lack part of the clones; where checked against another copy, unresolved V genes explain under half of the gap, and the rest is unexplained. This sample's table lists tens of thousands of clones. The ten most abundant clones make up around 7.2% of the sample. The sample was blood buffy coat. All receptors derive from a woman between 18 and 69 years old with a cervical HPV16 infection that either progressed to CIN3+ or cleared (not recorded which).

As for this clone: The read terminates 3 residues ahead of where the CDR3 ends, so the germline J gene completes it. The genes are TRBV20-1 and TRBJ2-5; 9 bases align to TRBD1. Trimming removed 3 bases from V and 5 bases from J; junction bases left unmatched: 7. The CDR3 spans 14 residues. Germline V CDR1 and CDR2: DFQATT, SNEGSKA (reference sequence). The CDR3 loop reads CSARAGQGWETQYF. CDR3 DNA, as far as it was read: TGCAGTGCTAGGGCGGGACAGGGATGGGAGACC.

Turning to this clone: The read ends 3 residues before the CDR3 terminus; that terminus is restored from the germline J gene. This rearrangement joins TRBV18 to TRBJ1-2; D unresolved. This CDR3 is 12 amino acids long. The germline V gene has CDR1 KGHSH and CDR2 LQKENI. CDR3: CASSPYSYDYTF. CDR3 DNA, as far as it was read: TGTGCCAGCTCACCATACTCCTACGAC.

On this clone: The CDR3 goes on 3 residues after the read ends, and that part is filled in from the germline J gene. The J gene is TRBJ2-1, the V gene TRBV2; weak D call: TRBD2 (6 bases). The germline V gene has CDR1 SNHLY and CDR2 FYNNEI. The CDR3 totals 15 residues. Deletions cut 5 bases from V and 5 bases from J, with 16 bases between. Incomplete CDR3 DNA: TGTGCCAGCAGTCAGACCCAAGCGGGCGACAATGAG. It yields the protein CASSQTQAGDNE. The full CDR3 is CASSQTQAGDNEQFF.

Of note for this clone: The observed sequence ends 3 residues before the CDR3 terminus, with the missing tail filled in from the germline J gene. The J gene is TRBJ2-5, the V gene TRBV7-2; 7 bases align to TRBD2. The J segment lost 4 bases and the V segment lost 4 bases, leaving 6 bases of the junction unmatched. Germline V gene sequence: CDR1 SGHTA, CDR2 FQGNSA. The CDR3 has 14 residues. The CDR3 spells CASSSQGGRETQYF. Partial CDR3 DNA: TGTGCCAGCAGCTCCCAGGGAGGGAGAGAGACC.

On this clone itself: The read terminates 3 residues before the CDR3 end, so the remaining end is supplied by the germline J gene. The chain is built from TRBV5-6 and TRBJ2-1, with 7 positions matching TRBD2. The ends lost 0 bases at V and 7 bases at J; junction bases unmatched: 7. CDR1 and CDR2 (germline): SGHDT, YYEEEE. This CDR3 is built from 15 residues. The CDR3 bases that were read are TGTGCCAGCAGCTTGGGCAGGGCTAGCGGAAATGAG. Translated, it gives CASSLGRASGNE. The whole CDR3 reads CASSLGRASGNEQFF.

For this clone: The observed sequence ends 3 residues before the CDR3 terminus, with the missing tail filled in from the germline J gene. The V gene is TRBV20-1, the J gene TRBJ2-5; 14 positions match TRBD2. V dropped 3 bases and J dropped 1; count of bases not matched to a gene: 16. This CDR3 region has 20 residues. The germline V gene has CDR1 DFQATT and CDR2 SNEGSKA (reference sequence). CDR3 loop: CSASRMTGTSGSGRQETQYF. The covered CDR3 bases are TGCAGTGCTAGTAGAATGACCGGGACTAGCGGGAGTGGACGCCAAGAGACC.

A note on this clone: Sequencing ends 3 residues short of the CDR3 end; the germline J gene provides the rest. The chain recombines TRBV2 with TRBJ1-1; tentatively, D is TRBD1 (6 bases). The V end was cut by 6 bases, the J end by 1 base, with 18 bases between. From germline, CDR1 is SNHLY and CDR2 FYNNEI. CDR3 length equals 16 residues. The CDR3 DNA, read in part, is TGTGCCAGCAGATACCAGGGGCAGAAAGCGAACACTGAA. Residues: CASRYQGQKANTE. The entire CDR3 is CASRYQGQKANTEAFF.

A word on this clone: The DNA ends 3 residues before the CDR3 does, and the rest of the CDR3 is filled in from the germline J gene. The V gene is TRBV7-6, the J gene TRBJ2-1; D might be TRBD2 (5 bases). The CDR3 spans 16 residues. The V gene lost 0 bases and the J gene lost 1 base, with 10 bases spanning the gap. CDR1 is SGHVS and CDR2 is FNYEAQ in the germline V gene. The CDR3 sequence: CASSLAHRGSYNEQFF. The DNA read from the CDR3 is TGTGCCAGCAGCTTAGCACATCGCGGGTCCTACAATGAG.

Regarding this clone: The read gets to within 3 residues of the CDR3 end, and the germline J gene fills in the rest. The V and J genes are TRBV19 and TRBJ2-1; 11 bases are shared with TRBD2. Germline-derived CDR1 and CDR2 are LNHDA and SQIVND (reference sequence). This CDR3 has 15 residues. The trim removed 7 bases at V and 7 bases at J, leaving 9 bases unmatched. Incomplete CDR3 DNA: TGTGCCAGTACCCCACTAGCGGGAGTTTGGAATGAG. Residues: CASTPLAGVWNE. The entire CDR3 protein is CASTPLAGVWNEQFF.

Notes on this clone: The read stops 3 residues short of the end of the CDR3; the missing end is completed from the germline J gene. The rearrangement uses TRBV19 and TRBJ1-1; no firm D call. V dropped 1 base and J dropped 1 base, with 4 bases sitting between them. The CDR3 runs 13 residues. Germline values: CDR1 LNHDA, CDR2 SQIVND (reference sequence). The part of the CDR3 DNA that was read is TGTGCCAGTAGTATAGGGGCGAACACTGAA. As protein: CASSIGANTE. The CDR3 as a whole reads CASSIGANTEAFF.

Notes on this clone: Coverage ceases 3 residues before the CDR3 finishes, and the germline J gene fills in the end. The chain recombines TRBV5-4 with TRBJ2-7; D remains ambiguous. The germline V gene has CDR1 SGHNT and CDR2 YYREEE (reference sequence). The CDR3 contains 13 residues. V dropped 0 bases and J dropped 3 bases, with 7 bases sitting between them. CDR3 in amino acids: CASSLGNSYEQYF. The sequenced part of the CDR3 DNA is TGTGCCAGCAGCTTGGGGAACAGCTACGAG.

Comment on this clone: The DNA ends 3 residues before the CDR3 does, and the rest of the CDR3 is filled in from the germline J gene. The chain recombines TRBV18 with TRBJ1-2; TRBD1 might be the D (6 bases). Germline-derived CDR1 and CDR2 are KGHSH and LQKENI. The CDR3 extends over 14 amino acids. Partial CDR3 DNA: TGTGCCAGCTCACTGAGTAGCGGGGGCAATGAC. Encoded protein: CASSLSSGGND. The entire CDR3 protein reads CASSLSSGGNDYTF.

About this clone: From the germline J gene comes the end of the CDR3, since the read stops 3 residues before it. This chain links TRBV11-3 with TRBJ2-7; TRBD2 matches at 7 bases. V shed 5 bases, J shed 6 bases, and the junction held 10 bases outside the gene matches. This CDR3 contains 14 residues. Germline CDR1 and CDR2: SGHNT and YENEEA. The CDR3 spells CASSRSGTNGEQYF. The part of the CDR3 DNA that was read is TGTGCCAGCAGCCGATCCGGGACTAACGGCGAG.

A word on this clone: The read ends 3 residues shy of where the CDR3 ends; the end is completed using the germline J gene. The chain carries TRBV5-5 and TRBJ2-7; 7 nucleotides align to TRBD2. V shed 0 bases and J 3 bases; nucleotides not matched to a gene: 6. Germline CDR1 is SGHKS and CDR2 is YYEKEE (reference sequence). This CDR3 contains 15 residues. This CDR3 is CASSLGPRGDYEQYF. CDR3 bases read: TGTGCCAGCAGCTTGGGTCCTCGGGGGGACTACGAG.

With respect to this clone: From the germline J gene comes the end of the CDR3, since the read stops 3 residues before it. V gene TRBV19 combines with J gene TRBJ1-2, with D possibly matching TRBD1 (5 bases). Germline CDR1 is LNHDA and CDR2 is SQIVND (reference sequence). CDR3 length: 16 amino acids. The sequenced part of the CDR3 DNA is TGTGCCAGTAGTCCCGGACTAGCGGGAGTGACAGATACC. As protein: CASSPGLAGVTDT. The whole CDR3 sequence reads CASSPGLAGVTDTYTF.

The part of the CDR3 DNA that was read is TGCGCCAGCAGCACAAGGACAGGGGGCATGCCCGGGGAG. Amino acids: CASSTRTGGMPGE. The entire CDR3 is CASSTRTGGMPGELFF. The chain joins TRBV5-1 to TRBJ2-2; 11 bases align to TRBD1. The read falls 3 residues short of the CDR3 end, and the missing part is taken from the germline J gene. The V gene end was trimmed by 4 bases and the J gene end by 6 bases; junction bases not matched to a gene: 8. This CDR3 contains 16 residues. The germline CDR1 and CDR2 sequences are SGHRS and YFSETQ.

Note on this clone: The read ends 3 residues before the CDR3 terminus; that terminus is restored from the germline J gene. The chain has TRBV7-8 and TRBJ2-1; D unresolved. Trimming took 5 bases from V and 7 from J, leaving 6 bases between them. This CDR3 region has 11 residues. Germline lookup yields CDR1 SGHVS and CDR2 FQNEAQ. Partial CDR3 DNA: TGTGCCAGCAGCCAGTGGAATGAG. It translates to CASSQWNE. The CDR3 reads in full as CASSQWNEQFF.

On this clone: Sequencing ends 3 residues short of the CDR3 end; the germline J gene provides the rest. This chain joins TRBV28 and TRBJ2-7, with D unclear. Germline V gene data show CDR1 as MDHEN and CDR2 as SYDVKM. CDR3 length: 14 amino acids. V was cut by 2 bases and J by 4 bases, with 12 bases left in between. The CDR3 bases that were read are TGTGCCAGCAGTTTAACCCTCGGGTCATACGAG. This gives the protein CASSLTLGSYE. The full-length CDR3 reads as CASSLTLGSYEQYF.

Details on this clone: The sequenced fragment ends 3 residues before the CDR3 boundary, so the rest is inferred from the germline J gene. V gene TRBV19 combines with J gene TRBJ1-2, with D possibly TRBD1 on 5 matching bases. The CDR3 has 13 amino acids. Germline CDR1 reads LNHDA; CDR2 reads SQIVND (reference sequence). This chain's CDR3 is CASSGPGSVTYTF. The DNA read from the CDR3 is TGTGCCAGTAGTGGTCCAGGGAGTGTTACC.

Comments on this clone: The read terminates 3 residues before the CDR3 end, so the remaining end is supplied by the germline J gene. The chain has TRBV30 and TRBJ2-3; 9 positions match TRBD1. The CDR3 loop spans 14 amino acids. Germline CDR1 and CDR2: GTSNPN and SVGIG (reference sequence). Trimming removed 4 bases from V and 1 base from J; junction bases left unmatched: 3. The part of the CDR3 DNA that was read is TGTGCCTGGAAACAGGGGGCTCGCACAGATACG. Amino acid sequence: CAWKQGARTDT. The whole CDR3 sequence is CAWKQGARTDTQYF.

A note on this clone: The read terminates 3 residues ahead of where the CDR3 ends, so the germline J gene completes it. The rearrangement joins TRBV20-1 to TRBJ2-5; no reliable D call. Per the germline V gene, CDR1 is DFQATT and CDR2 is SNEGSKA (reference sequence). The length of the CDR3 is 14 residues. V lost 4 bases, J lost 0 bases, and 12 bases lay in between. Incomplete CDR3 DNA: TGCAGTGCTATGAGCGTATGGGACCAAGAGACC. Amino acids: CSAMSVWDQET. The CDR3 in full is CSAMSVWDQETQYF.

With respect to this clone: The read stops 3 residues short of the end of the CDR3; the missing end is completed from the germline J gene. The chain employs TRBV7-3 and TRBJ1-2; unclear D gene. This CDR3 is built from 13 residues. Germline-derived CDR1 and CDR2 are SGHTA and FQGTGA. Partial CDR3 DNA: TGTGCCAGCAGCTTTGGAGCGGGAGTTGAC. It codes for CASSFGAGVD. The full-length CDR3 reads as CASSFGAGVDYTF.

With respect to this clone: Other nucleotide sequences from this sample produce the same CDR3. The CDR3 reads CASSSSPTPSSGNTIYF. Partial CDR3 DNA: TGTGCCAGCAGCTCCTCACCGACTCCCAGCTCTGGAAACACC. The V and J genes are TRBV7-6 and TRBJ1-3, with D hard to call. Sequencing ends 3 residues short of the CDR3 end; the germline J gene provides the rest. Trimming pared 4 bases from V and 0 bases from J, leaving 16 bases between. The CDR3 consists of 17 residues. Per germline, CDR1 SGHVS and CDR2 FNYEAQ.

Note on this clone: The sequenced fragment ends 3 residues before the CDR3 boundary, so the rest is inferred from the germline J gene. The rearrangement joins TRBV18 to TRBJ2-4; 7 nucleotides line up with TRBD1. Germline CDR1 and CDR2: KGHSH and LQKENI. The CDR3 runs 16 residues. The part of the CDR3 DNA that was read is TGTGCCAGTCACCGGATTGCAGGGGGACCGAGCTATGGT. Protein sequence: CASHRIAGGPSYG. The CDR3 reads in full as CASHRIAGGPSYGQYF.